What follows are 24 T cell receptor beta chains derived from one specimen sequenced in a study of human T cells and chemical hapten exposure. Indicated time point: patch test 2, 6 weeks after DPC sensitization. Treatment defined: therapeutic diphenylcyclopropenone sensitization with weekly scalp DPC. TCRdb re-analysed the RACE reads in MiXCR, keeping a single row per CDR3 protein. The table records around 75,000 distinct CDR3 sequences, 10% to 13% of them present only once. The starting material was whole blood, obtained in connection with sensitization to the hapten diphenylcyclopropenone (DPC). Source of these receptors: a woman in her forties or fifties with alopecia areata. Some clones in this sample may be carry-over from other donors' samples.

The chain links TRBV20-1 to TRBJ1-1; tentative D call: TRBD1 (5 bases). This CDR3 region has 13 residues. CDR1 and CDR2 from the germline V gene are DFQATT and SNEGSKA (reference sequence). Trimming removed 5 bases at V and 1 base at J, with 11 bases between. CDR3 amino acids: CSALTETNTEAFF. In DNA form, the CDR3 reads TGCAGTGCTCTGACAGAAACGAACACTGAAGCTTTCTTT.

This clonotype was counted many times. The CDR3 nucleotides are TGCACCTCCAGACGGGGGGCAGATACGCAGTATTTT. Translation gives CTSRRGADTQYF. The chain recombines TRBV29-1 with TRBJ2-3; 7 bases align to TRBD2. The CDR3 spans 12 residues. CDR1 and CDR2 from the germline V gene are SQVTM and ANQGSEA.

V usage is TRBV29-1 and J usage is TRBJ2-7; 8 nucleotides agree with TRBD2. Trimming took 4 bases from V and 0 from J; bases not matched to a gene: 5. The CDR3 is 14 residues long. Germline CDR1 is SQVTM and CDR2 is ANQGSEA. CDR3 amino acids: CSVAARGVSYEQYF. The CDR3 DNA sequence: TGCAGCGTTGCCGCGCGGGGGGTCTCCTACGAGCAGTACTTC.

This clonotype was found a few times. The V gene is TRBV5-4, the J gene TRBJ1-4; no clear D. Germline V CDR1 and CDR2: SGHNT, YYREEE (reference sequence). There are 14 residues in the CDR3. The V end lost 4 bases, the J end lost 3 bases, and 10 bases lay between the germline ends. The CDR3 spells CASSPAGPNEKLFF. In DNA, the CDR3 is TGTGCCAGCAGCCCGGCAGGTCCTAATGAAAAACTGTTTTTT.

There are many counts of this clonotype. The J gene is TRBJ2-7, the V gene TRBV7-2; TRBD2 aligns across 10 bases. From germline, CDR1 is SGHTA and CDR2 FQGNSA. V shed 4 bases and J 0 bases; nucleotides not matched to a gene: 3. The CDR3 spans 15 residues. The CDR3, as DNA: TGTGCCAGCAGCTCTAGCGGGGGTAGCTCCTACGAGCAGTACTTC. Encoded protein: CASSSSGGSSYEQYF.

The chain joins TRBV7-9 to TRBJ2-1; D may be TRBD2 (5 bases). Trimming shortened V by 1 base and J by 8 bases, and 6 bases separated the two germline ends. The CDR3 has 12 residues. Germline V lookup: CDR1 SEHNR, CDR2 FQNEAQ (reference sequence). The CDR3 nucleotides read TGTGCCAGCAGCTTAGTAGCGTATGAGCAGTTCTTC. Translation: CASSLVAYEQFF. The complete variable domain, with remaining parts taken from reference TRBV7-9 and TRBJ2-1, reads DTGVSQNPRHKITKRGQNVTFRCDPISEHNRLYWYRQTLGQGPEFLTYFQNEAQLEKSRLLSDRFSAERPKGSFSTLEIQRTEQGDSAMYLCASSLVAYEQFFGPGTRLTVL.

The table lists this clonotype with many counts. This chain uses TRBV24-1 with TRBJ2-7; no firm D call. The CDR3 spans 19 residues. Per the germline V gene, CDR1 is KGHDR and CDR2 is SFDVKD. Trimming left V 9 bases short and J 6 bases short, with 35 bases between. CDR3 in DNA: TGTGCCACCCCCTCAACGACTCGAATCCCTGTGCGCGGAATTTCCGAGCAGTACTTC. Translated, it gives CATPSTTRIPVRGISEQYF.

This clonotype was counted at least ten times. V gene TRBV11-2 combines with J gene TRBJ2-1, with 9 bases matching TRBD2. CDR3 length: 15 residues. Per germline, CDR1 SGHAT and CDR2 FQNNGV. Trimming at V came to 5 bases and at J to 6 bases, leaving 8 bases not matched to a gene. The CDR3 nucleotides are TGTGCCAGCAGCCCCGGGACTAGCCCCGTCAATGAGCAGTTCTTC. Translated: CASSPGTSPVNEQFF.

This chain joins TRBV29-1 and TRBJ2-4, with D hard to call. This CDR3 region has 14 residues. Germline CDR1 reads SQVTM; CDR2 reads ANQGSEA. Trimming took off 4 bases at V and 2 bases at J, with 12 bases between the two ends. The CDR3 loop reads CSVGAVGTKNIQYF. Here the CDR3 DNA reads TGCAGCGTTGGGGCAGTAGGAACCAAAAACATTCAGTACTTC.

The chain carries TRBV29-1 and TRBJ1-1; TRBD1 matches 7 bases. The CDR3 has 13 amino acids. Per the germline V gene, CDR1 is SQVTM and CDR2 is ANQGSEA. J was trimmed by 1 base and V by 6 bases; bases with no gene match: 5. The CDR3 nucleotides read TGCAGCGTGGCCGGGACAGAGAACACTGAAGCTTTCTTT. Its protein is CSVAGTENTEAFF.

In this sample, this clonotype turned up many times. This chain's CDR3 is CASSPRINSGLTDTQYF. CDR3 coding DNA: TGTGCCAGCAGCCCGCGGATAAATAGCGGGCTCACAGATACGCAGTATTTT. The chain has TRBV7-8 and TRBJ2-3; 7 bases are a match to TRBD2. Germline V gives CDR1 SGHVS, CDR2 FQNEAQ. J lost 2 bases, V lost 5 bases, and 13 bases had no gene match. This CDR3 has 17 amino acids.

The chain carries TRBV30 and TRBJ2-3, with D unresolved. Trimming pared 0 bases from V and 2 bases from J, leaving 6 bases between. From germline, CDR1 is GTSNPN and CDR2 SVGIG (reference sequence). The CDR3 length is 13 residues. The CDR3 protein is CAWSVTLTDTQYF. CDR3 coding DNA: TGTGCCTGGAGTGTTACTCTCACAGATACGCAGTATTTT.

Ten or more counts support this clonotype. The rearrangement uses TRBV29-1 and TRBJ1-2; no clear D. Germline assignment: CDR1 SQVTM and CDR2 ANQGSEA. The CDR3 contains 13 residues. The ends were cut back, 5 bases at V and 7 bases at J, with 17 bases in the middle. The CDR3 spells CSVWRDRSGGYTF. The DNA for the CDR3 is TGCAGCGTTTGGAGAGATAGATCCGGTGGCTACACCTTC.

The sample holds many counts of this clonotype. The chain joins TRBV19 to TRBJ2-1; D may be TRBD2 (5 bases). The germline V gene has CDR1 LNHDA and CDR2 SQIVND (reference sequence). Between the trimmed V and J ends, which lost 3 bases and 6 bases, there was a span of 15 bases. This CDR3 contains 15 residues. The chain's CDR3 is CASSIGGALGNEQFF. The DNA of the CDR3 is TGTGCCAGTAGTATCGGAGGTGCATTGGGCAATGAGCAGTTCTTC.

V is TRBV11-2 and J is TRBJ1-6; D is ambiguous. The CDR3 extends over 14 amino acids. The germline V and J ends were trimmed by 2 bases and 7 bases, with 9 bases remaining between them. Germline-derived CDR1 and CDR2 are SGHAT and FQNNGV. The CDR3 bases are TGTGCCAGCAGCTTAAAGGGTTCCAATTCACCCCTCCACTTT. This sequence encodes CASSLKGSNSPLHF.

The gene calls are TRBV3-1 and TRBJ2-5, with a possible D match to TRBD1 (6 bases). Germline V CDR1 and CDR2: LGHDT, YNNKEL (reference sequence). Trimming removed 3 bases from V and 3 bases from J, with 14 bases in between. This CDR3 has 15 amino acids. The CDR3 region has the DNA TGTGCCAGCAGCCAGGCTACAGGGTGGGAAGAGACCCAGTACTTC. Translated, it gives CASSQATGWEETQYF.

The gene calls are TRBV11-3 and TRBJ2-1; D is unclear. CDR1 and CDR2 (germline): SGHNT, YENEEA. CDR3 length equals 12 residues. The V and J ends lost 0 bases and 9 bases respectively, with 6 bases between them. The CDR3 protein is CASSLDNTEQFF. CDR3 bases: TGTGCCAGCAGCTTAGACAACACTGAGCAGTTCTTC.

The rearrangement links TRBV27 to TRBJ2-5; TRBD1 might be the D (6 bases). Deletions cut 4 bases from V and 5 bases from J, with 11 bases between. CDR1 and CDR2 (germline): MNHEY, SMNVEV (reference sequence). The CDR3 runs to 13 residues. The CDR3 loop is CASSSRGWETQYF. The CDR3 DNA reads as TGTGCCAGCAGTTCCAGGGGATGGGAGACCCAGTACTTC.

This clonotype was counted ten times or more. The chain uses TRBV20-1 and TRBJ2-5; D call uncertain. Germline CDR1 and CDR2: DFQATT and SNEGSKA (reference sequence). V lost 1 base and J lost 5, with 17 bases in between. CDR3 length: 15 amino acids. The CDR3 sequence: CSARVFPRSSETQYF. The CDR3 nucleotides read TGCAGTGCTAGAGTATTTCCGCGTAGCTCGGAGACCCAGTACTTC.

This clonotype was counted a few times. The rearrangement uses TRBV3-1 and TRBJ1-2; 9 nucleotides match TRBD1. The J segment lost 4 bases and the V segment lost 0 bases, leaving 6 bases of the junction unmatched. The CDR3 is made up of 16 amino acids. From germline, CDR1 is LGHDT and CDR2 YNNKEL (reference sequence). The CDR3 sequence: CASSQEGTGKVYGYTF. Here the CDR3 DNA reads TGTGCCAGCAGCCAAGAAGGGACAGGGAAGGTCTATGGCTACACCTTC.

This clonotype was found many times. This chain links TRBV7-2 with TRBJ1-2, with D unresolved. Germline V lookup: CDR1 SGHTA, CDR2 FQGNSA. The V and J ends lost 2 bases and 0 bases respectively, with 7 bases between them. CDR3 size: 14 residues. The CDR3 protein is CASSLMVPNYGYTF. The CDR3 nucleotides are TGTGCCAGCAGCTTAATGGTTCCTAACTATGGCTACACCTTC.

This chain joins TRBV7-3 and TRBJ2-3, with TRBD2 identical over 13 bases. The germline V gene has CDR1 SGHTA and CDR2 FQGTGA. J gave up 4 bases and V 5 bases, and 6 bases lay outside the gene matches. CDR3 length: 16 residues. The CDR3 DNA is TGTGCCAGCAGCCCAGGACTAGCGGGAGTTGCAGATACGCAGTATTTT. The encoded protein is CASSPGLAGVADTQYF.

This clonotype showed up many times. The J gene is TRBJ2-1, the V gene TRBV3-1; tentative D call: TRBD1 (5 bases). This CDR3 spans 13 amino acids. With 0 bases removed from V and 8 bases from J, the gap between germline ends came to 8 bases. Looked up from germline, CDR1 is LGHDT and CDR2 is YNNKEL (reference sequence). In DNA, the CDR3 is TGTGCCAGCAGCCAAGATCCCAGGGATGAGCAGTTCTTC. Residues: CASSQDPRDEQFF.

This clonotype appeared many times. This chain uses TRBV5-5 with TRBJ2-1, with TRBD2 matching 11 bases. J lost 6 bases, V lost 4 bases, and 15 bases had no gene match. The CDR3 is 18 residues long. CDR1 and CDR2 from the germline V gene are SGHKS and YYEKEE (reference sequence). The CDR3 here is CASSPAVASGRRGNEQFF. The CDR3 nucleotides read TGTGCCAGCAGCCCGGCAGTGGCTAGCGGGAGGCGCGGCAATGAGCAGTTCTTC.